These 15 T cell receptor beta chains were all obtained from the same sample, sequenced in a study of T cells in tuberculosis. Thawed, overnight-rested PBMC were stained with GMM-loaded CD1B tetramer, viability dye and anti-CD3, then sorted. C32 glucose monomycolate from Rhodococcus equi was loaded onto the CD1B tetramers. Repertoires were generated with immunoSEQ multiplex PCR, while TCRdb's copy carries only in-frame clones and drops some. Altogether about 58,000 clones are present, around 90% being singletons, with the ten largest covering just over 20%. Sequenced input: CD1b-GMM tetramer-negative cells sorted from PBMCs. These TCRs come from an adult woman with latent tuberculosis.

The rearrangement uses TRBV13 and TRBJ1-2; 7 positions agree with TRBD1. Germline trimming cut 5 bases from V and 1 base from J; bases unmatched to any gene: 1. This CDR3 has 13 residues. CDR1 and CDR2 (germline): PRHDT, FYEKMQ (reference sequence). CDR3 DNA: TGTGCCAGCAGCCGGGACAGTAACTATGGCTACACCTTC. Translation gives CASSRDSNYGYTF. Together with reference TRBV13 and TRBJ1-2, the CDR3 gives the full variable domain: AAGVIQSPRHLIKEKRETATLKCYPIPRHDTVYWYQQGPGQDPQFLISFYEKMQSDKGSIPDRFSAQQFSDYHSELNMSSLELGDSALYFCASSRDSNYGYTFGSGTRLTVV.

The V and J genes are TRBV21-1 and TRBJ1-3. TRBV21-1 is a documented pseudogene. The CDR3 extends over 14 amino acids. The CDR3 reads CARGEDASGNTIYF. DNA for the CDR3: TGTGCCAGGGGGGAGGACGCCTCTGGAAACACCATATATTTT.

The J gene is TRBJ2-7, the V gene TRBV5-6; no clear D. The ends were cut back, 3 bases at V and 3 bases at J, with 16 bases in the middle. The germline CDR1 and CDR2 sequences are SGHDT and YYEEEE. The CDR3 consists of 15 residues. The CDR3 nucleotides are TGTGCCAGCAGCTCCCCTAGTCTCGGCAACTACGAGCAGTACTTC. It codes for CASSSPSLGNYEQYF.

This chain connects TRBV13 to TRBJ1-4, with 10 nucleotides matching TRBD1. Per the germline V gene, CDR1 is PRHDT and CDR2 is FYEKMQ (reference sequence). This CDR3 contains 18 residues. The trim removed 6 bases at V and 7 bases at J, leaving 17 bases unmatched. The CDR3 nucleotides read TGTGCCAGCAGATTACGGGGACAGGGGAGGGGATCTGGTGAAAAACTGTTTTTT. Protein product: CASRLRGQGRGSGEKLFF. Combining the CDR3 with reference TRBV13 and TRBJ1-4 gives the whole variable domain AAGVIQSPRHLIKEKRETATLKCYPIPRHDTVYWYQQGPGQDPQFLISFYEKMQSDKGSIPDRFSAQQFSDYHSELNMSSLELGDSALYFCASRLRGQGRGSGEKLFFGSGTQLSVL.

This chain links TRBV9 with TRBJ1-1; no clear D. Looked up from germline, CDR1 is SGDLS and CDR2 is YYNGEE. The CDR3 length is 13 residues. V was trimmed by 0 bases and J by 6 bases, leaving 9 bases between them. The DNA of the CDR3 is TGTGCCAGCAGCGTAGAAAACGGTGCTGAAGCTTTCTTT. Protein product: CASSVENGAEAFF.

The J gene is TRBJ2-7, the V gene TRBV5-4; 8 nucleotides match TRBD1. V lost 2 bases to trimming and J lost 1 base; unmatched junction nucleotides: 5. From germline, CDR1 is SGHNT and CDR2 YYREEE (reference sequence). The CDR3 is 15 amino acids. CDR3 DNA sequence: TGTGCCAGCAGCTTAGGGCAGGGGGCTTCCTACGAGCAGTACTTC. This sequence encodes CASSLGQGASYEQYF. The variable domain in full, completed from reference TRBV5-4 and TRBJ2-7, reads ETGVTQSPTHLIKTRGQQVTLRCSSQSGHNTVSWYQQALGQGPQFIFQYYREEENGRGNFPPRFSGLQFPNYSSELNVNALELDDSALYLCASSLGQGASYEQYFGPGTRLTVT.

The CDR3 protein is CAWSVGQPGNTIYF. CDR3 DNA sequence: TGTGCCTGGAGTGTAGGACAGCCTGGAAACACCATATATTTT. V is TRBV30 and J is TRBJ1-3; weak D call: TRBD1 (6 bases). Germline V gene sequence: CDR1 GTSNPN, CDR2 SVGIG (reference sequence). The CDR3 is made up of 14 amino acids. V shed 0 bases and J shed 2 bases, with 8 bases lying between them.

The CDR3 spells CASSRLIEGQGSNYGYTF. The CDR3 DNA follows: TGTGCCAGCTCACGGCTTATTGAAGGACAGGGTTCTAACTATGGCTACACCTTC. The chain uses TRBV18 and TRBJ1-2; TRBD1 aligns across 8 bases. The CDR3 totals 18 residues. V was clipped by 4 bases and J by 0 bases; unmatched bases: 13. Germline V gene sequence: CDR1 KGHSH, CDR2 LQKENI.

This clone was detected only a few times. This sequence joins TRBV30 and TRBJ1-1; maybe TRBD1 (5 bases). V lost 4 bases, J lost 3 bases, and 18 bases lay in between. The CDR3 has 15 residues. Germline V gene lookup returns CDR1 GTSNPN and CDR2 SVGIG (reference sequence). The CDR3 loop reads CAWTVSGEGYTEAFF. CDR3 DNA: TGTGCCTGGACTGTGAGCGGGGAGGGGTACACTGAAGCTTTCTTT.

This chain links TRBV5-1 with TRBJ2-1, with 8 bases lining up with TRBD2. The V gene end was trimmed by 6 bases and the J gene end by 4 bases; junction bases not matched to a gene: 6. The CDR3 spans 14 residues. CDR1 and CDR2 from the germline V gene are SGHRS and YFSETQ. The CDR3 nucleotides are TGCGCCAGCATTCCTAGCGGGTTGTACAATGAGCAGTTCTTC. Encoded protein: CASIPSGLYNEQFF.

In the case of this clone: An end of the junction does not agree with germline; a read error may underlie this. Other nucleotide sequences from this sample produce the same CDR3. The gene calls are TRBV18 and TRBJ1-2; TRBD1 might be the D (5 bases). Germline lookup yields CDR1 KGHSH and CDR2 LQKENI. The CDR3 has 14 amino acids. The DNA for the CDR3 is TGTGCCAGCTCGCCACAACAGGAAAACTATGGCTACACCTTC. This translates into CASSPQQENYGYTF.

CDR3 in amino acids: CASSYLAGGPSEQFF. CDR3 coding DNA: TGTGCCAGCAGCTATCTAGCGGGGGGGCCGAGTGAGCAGTTCTTC. This chain uses TRBV7-3 with TRBJ2-1; the match to TRBD2 covers 12 bases. The V and J ends lost 4 bases and 9 bases, in that order; junction bases with no gene match: 7. The CDR3 sequence is 15 residues long. In germline, CDR1 is SGHTA, CDR2 FQGTGA.

The V and J genes are TRBV27 and TRBJ2-7; D perhaps matches TRBD1 (5 bases). The V gene's germline CDR1 is MNHEY and CDR2 SMNVEV (reference sequence). Trimming cost V 7 bases and J 3 bases, with 16 bases left between them. The CDR3 length is 14 residues. The CDR3 here is CASNSQGSLYEQYF. The CDR3 nucleotides are TGTGCCAGCAATTCCCAGGGTTCCCTCTACGAGCAGTACTTC.

The V and J genes are TRBV10-3 and TRBJ2-7; no clear D gene. The germline V gene has CDR1 ENHRY and CDR2 SYGVKD. Between the trimmed V and J ends, which lost 4 bases and 7 bases, there was a span of 14 bases. The CDR3 consists of 13 residues. The CDR3 DNA follows: TGTGCCATCAGTGCCGCCCTAGAATTTGAGCAGTACTTC. Translation gives CAISAALEFEQYF.

The J gene is TRBJ2-7, the V gene TRBV27; weak D call: TRBD1 (6 bases). There are 14 residues in the CDR3. CDR1 MNHEY and CDR2 SMNVEV come from the germline V gene (reference sequence). Deletions cut 4 bases from V and 6 bases from J, with 16 bases between. Here the CDR3 DNA reads TGTGCCAGCAGTTCATACAGGGTATCGGGCGAGCAGTACTTC. Protein product: CASSSYRVSGEQYF.